The source of this TCR beta chain is a study of shared clonotypes between healthy human individuals. Study outcomes and limitations: Generation of non-shared clonotypes was less probable than generation of clonotypes shared by all four donors.

Only in-frame clones appear in the TCRdb table, and some are missing; sequencing was by immunoSEQ multiplex PCR. The sample lists some 2,100,000 clones, approximately 94% seen once, with roughly 0.13% in the top ten. The ends lost 4 bases at V and 3 bases at J; junction bases unmatched: 4. The CDR3 extends over 16 amino acids. Per the germline V gene, CDR1 is SGHRS and CDR2 is YFSETQ. A word on this clone: The antigen is undetermined. Additional DNA sequences in this sample encode the identical CDR3.

All participating donors were Caucasian adults from Nashville, Tennessee. Partitioning of CD4+ cells yielded a CD45RA+ naive subset and a CD45RA-negative memory subset. This sequence was found in a man aged 18 to 29 in good health. The source material was naive CD4+ T cells sorted from blood. Subset: CD45RA+ positively selected. The chain is built from TRBV5-1 and TRBJ2-1, with 13 bases that match TRBD2. This CDR3 reads CASSPGTSGNYNEQFF. CDR3 in DNA: TGCGCCAGCAGCCCAGGGACTAGCGGGAACTACAATGAGCAGTTCTTC.